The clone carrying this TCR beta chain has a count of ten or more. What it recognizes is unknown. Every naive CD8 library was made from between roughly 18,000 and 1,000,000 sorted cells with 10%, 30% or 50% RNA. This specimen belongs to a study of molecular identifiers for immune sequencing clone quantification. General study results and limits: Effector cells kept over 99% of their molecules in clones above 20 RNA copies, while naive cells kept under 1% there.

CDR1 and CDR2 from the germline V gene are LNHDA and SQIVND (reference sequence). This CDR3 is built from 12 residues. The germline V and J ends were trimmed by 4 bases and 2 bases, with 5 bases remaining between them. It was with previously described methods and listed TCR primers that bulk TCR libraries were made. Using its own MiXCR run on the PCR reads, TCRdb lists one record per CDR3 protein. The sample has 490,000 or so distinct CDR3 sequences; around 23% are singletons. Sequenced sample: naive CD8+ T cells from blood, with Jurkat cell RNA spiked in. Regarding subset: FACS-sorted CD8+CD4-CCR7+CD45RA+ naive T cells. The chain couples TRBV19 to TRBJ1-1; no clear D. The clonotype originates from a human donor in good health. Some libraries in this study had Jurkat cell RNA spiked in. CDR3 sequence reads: CASSTTNTEAFF. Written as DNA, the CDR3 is TGTGCCAGTAGTACAACAAACACTGAAGCTTTCTTT.